This T cell receptor beta chain stems from a study of Tregs in tolerant kidney transplant recipients (dated by TCRdb to about 2019). With respect to the entire study: The transplants used related donors with nonmyeloablative bone marrow transplantation, and mixed chimerism in the human trials was transient. TCRbeta sequencing was used in the study to identify donor-specific regulatory T cells before combined kidney and bone marrow transplantation, and the identified cells were then tracked after transplant. The study at large found these results: Expanding Tregs with activated donor B cells appeared to identify the most biologically relevant and donor-specific TCRbeta repertoire. Because the PCR primers were changed over time for some patients, nucleotide-level comparison could not be performed across the samples from those patients. In tolerant patients, the expansion of donor-specific Tregs was greater than global Treg expansion, suggesting that the expansion was antigen-driven rather than nonspecific. Although technical replication error seemed to be minimal, the question of biological reproducibility was not addressed directly. Because the study included only a small number of patients, the results must be confirmed in larger populations and under other immunosuppression protocols.

In the paper's terms, the time point label means: blood sample drawn before combined kidney and bone marrow transplant. Unstimulated Tregs (CD4+CD25+CD127-), CD4+ non-Tregs (CD4+CD25-), CD4 and CD8 cells were FACS-sorted from thawed PBMCs. Patients were 4 combined kidney and bone marrow transplant recipients from the ITN036ST trial, and only these trial subjects had samples available. Healthy control blood was processed to PBMCs with a Ficoll density gradient and then cryopreserved, whereas patient PBMCs were collected both before and after transplant. Genomic DNA was extracted from sorted cells with the QIAGEN DNeasy Blood and Tissue Kit for TCRbeta CDR3 sequencing. High-throughput TCRbeta CDR3 sequencing, including PCR amplification with bias correction and internal controls, was performed commercially through immunoSEQ. In the paper's pipeline: A unique productive TCRbeta sequence was defined by the CDR3 nucleotide sequence when primers matched, and otherwise by the CDR3 amino acid sequence together with the Vbeta and Jbeta genes. To correct sorting error, sequences shared between sorted populations at a frequency ratio of 2:1 or less were removed; the rest were assigned to the higher population. Donor-reactive sequences were defined as at least 5-fold expanded in CFSE-low cells versus unstimulated cells, with frequency of at least 0.01% in CFSE-low cells. Jensen-Shannon divergence, calculated on the top 100 TCRbeta sequences ranked by frequency, was used to quantify repertoire divergence. When a sample had multiple sequencing runs, each run was corrected for sorting error separately and the runs were then pooled. TCRdb stores this immuneACCESS table with in-frame sequences only. Part of the clones is absent; in the studies checked, under half of the shortfall reflects unresolved V genes, and no reason is known for the rest. The D gene and trimming were derived from the DNA, and the V and J assignments and clone size from that table. This sample's records show under 35,000 clones. The leading ten clones occupy about an eighth of the sample.

As to this clone: Its target antigen remains unknown. Read sequence stops 3 residues before the CDR3 end, and the germline J gene provides the missing end.

Taken from the germline V gene, the CDR1 and CDR2 loops are SGHRS and YFSETQ. Inclusive of the bounding cysteine and phenylalanine, the CDR3 is 15 residues long. The CDR3 was read in part: 36 bases, with the frame set at base 1. V is pared back by 4 bases and J by 0 bases, with 10 bases lying between the germline termini. This chain joins TRBV5-1 to TRBJ2-2, with a tentative D gene TRBD1 over 6 matching bases. The material was CD8+ T cells from blood, obtained before the transplant. This TCR was recovered from a human donor who received a combined kidney and bone marrow transplant. The sequenced part of the CDR3 DNA is TGCGCCAGCAGCCATGGACAGCCGAACACCGGGGAG. The encoded protein is CASSHGQPNTGE. In full, the CDR3 is CASSHGQPNTGELFF.